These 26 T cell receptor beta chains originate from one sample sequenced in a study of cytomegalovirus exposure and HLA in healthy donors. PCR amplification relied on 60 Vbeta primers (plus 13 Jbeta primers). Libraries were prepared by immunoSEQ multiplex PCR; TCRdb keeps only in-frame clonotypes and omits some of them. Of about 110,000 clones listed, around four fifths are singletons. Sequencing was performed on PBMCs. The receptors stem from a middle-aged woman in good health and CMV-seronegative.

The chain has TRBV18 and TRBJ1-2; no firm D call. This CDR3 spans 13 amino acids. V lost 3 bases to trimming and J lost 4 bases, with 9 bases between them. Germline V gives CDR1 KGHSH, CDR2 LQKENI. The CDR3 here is CASSPEGFYGYTF. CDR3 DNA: TGTGCCAGCTCACCTGAGGGCTTCTATGGCTACACCTTC.

The CDR3 DNA reads TGTGCCATCGGACGGACAGGGCGCACAGATACGCAGTATTTT. As protein: CAIGRTGRTDTQYF. This sequence joins TRBV10-3 and TRBJ2-3; 8 nucleotides match TRBD1. The ends lost 8 bases at V and 1 base at J; junction bases unmatched: 5. Germline V gene lookup returns CDR1 ENHRY and CDR2 SYGVKD. This CDR3 comprises 14 residues.

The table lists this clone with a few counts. The CDR3 sequence is CASSVRARSSGNTIYF. The CDR3, as DNA: TGTGCCAGCAGTGTGCGGGCCCGGAGCTCTGGAAACACCATATATTTT. The rearrangement uses TRBV2 and TRBJ1-3; D remains ambiguous. The ends were cut back, 4 bases at V and 0 bases at J, with 13 bases in the middle. CDR1 and CDR2 from the germline V gene are SNHLY and FYNNEI. This CDR3 spans 16 amino acids.

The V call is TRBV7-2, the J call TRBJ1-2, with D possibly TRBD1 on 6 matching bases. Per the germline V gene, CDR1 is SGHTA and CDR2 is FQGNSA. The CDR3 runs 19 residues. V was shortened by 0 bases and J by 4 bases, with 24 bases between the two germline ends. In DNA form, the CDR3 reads TGTGCCAGCAGCTTAGCGCGAGAGGCAGGGGTCCTCCCTGTCTATGGCTACACCTTC. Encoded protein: CASSLAREAGVLPVYGYTF.

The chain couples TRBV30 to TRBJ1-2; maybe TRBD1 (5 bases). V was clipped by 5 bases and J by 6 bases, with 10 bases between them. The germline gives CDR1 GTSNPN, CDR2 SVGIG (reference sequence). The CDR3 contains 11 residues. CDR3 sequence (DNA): TGTGCCTGGGGGGAGGGGAATGGCTACACCTTC. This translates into CAWGEGNGYTF.

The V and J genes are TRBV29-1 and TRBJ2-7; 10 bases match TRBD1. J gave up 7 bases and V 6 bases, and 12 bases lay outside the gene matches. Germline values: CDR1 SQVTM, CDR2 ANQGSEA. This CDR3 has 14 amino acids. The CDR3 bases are TGCAGCGTCGTGCCCCGACAGGGGGCGGGAGAGCAGTACTTC. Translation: CSVVPRQGAGEQYF.

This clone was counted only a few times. The DNA of the CDR3 is TGTGCCAGCAGCCGTCAGGGGTCCGCAGGAAAACTGTTTTTT. Amino acids: CASSRQGSAGKLFF. This sequence joins TRBV6-5 and TRBJ1-4, with D perhaps TRBD1 (6 bases). V shed 6 bases and J shed 10 bases, with 18 bases lying between them. CDR3 size: 14 residues. CDR1 is MNHEY, CDR2 SVGAGI, per germline.

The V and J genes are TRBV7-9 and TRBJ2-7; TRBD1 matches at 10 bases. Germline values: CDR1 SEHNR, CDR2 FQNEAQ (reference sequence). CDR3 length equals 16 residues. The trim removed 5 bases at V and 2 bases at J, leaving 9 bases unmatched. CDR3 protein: CASSTPPTGGPYEQYF. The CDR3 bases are TGTGCCAGCAGCACCCCCCCGACAGGGGGCCCCTACGAGCAGTACTTC.

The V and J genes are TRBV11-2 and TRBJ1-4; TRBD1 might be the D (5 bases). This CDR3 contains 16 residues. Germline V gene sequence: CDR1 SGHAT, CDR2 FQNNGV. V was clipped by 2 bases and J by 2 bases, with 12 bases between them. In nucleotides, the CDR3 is TGTGCCAGCAGCTTACGGGGGACCGGGACTAATGAAAAACTGTTTTTT. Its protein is CASSLRGTGTNEKLFF.

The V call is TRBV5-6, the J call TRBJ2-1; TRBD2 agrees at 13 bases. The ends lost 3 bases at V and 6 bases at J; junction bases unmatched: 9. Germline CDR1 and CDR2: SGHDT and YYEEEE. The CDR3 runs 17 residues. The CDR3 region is CASSSTLAGGLRNEQFF. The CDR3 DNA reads TGTGCCAGCAGCTCAACACTAGCGGGAGGGCTTCGCAATGAGCAGTTCTTC. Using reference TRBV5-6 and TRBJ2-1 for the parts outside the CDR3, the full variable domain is DAGVTQSPTHLIKTRGQQVTLRCSPKSGHDTVSWYQQALGQGPQFIFQYYEEEERQRGNFPDRFSGHQFPNYSSELNVNALLLGDSALYLCASSSTLAGGLRNEQFFGPGTRLTVL.

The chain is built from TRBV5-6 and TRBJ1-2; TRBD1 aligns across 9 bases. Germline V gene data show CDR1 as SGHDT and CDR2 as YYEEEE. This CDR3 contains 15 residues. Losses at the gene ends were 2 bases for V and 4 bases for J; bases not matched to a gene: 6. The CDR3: CASSFGQGRGYGYTF. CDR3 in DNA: TGTGCCAGCAGCTTCGGACAGGGGAGAGGCTATGGCTACACCTTC.

CDR3 region: CASRATVNTEAFF. The CDR3 coding sequence is TGTGCCAGCAGGGCGACAGTCAACACTGAAGCTTTCTTT. This chain joins TRBV2 and TRBJ1-1; D perhaps matches TRBD1 (5 bases). The germline V gene has CDR1 SNHLY and CDR2 FYNNEI. The length of the CDR3 is 13 residues. V was cut by 6 bases and J by 2 bases, with 10 bases left in between.

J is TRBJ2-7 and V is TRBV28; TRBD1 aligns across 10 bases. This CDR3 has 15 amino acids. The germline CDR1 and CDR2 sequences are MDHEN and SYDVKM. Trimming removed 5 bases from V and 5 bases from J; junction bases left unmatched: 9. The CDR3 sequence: CASSQSRQGANEQYF. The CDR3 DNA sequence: TGTGCCAGCAGTCAAAGTCGACAGGGGGCAAACGAGCAGTACTTC.

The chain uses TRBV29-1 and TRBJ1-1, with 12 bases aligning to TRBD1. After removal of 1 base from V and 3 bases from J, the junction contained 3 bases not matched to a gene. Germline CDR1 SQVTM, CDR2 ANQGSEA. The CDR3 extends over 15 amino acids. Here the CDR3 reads CSVEGDRGHDTEAFF. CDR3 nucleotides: TGCAGCGTTGAAGGGGACAGGGGGCACGACACTGAAGCTTTCTTT.

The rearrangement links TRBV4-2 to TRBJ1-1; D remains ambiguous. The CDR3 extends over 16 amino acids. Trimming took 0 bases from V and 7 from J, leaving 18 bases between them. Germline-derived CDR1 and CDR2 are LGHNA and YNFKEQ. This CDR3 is CASSQEVGRGPNEAFF. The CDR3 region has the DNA TGTGCCAGCAGCCAAGAAGTCGGTCGAGGCCCCAATGAAGCTTTCTTT.

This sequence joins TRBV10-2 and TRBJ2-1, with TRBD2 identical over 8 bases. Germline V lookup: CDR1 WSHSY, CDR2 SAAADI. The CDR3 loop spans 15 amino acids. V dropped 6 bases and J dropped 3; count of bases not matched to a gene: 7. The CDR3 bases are TGCGCCAGCAGGATAGCGGGACGACACTACAATGAGCAGTTCTTC. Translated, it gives CASRIAGRHYNEQFF.

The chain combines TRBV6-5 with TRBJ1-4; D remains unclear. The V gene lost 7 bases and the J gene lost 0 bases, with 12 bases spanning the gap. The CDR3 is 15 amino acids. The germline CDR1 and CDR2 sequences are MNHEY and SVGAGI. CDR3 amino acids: CASMEGEATNEKLFF. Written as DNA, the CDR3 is TGTGCCAGCATGGAGGGAGAGGCAACTAATGAAAAACTGTTTTTT.

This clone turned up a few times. The CDR3 here is CASSLPRGGRAFGNEQFF. CDR3 sequence (DNA): TGTGCCAGCAGTCTCCCTCGGGGGGGGAGGGCCTTTGGCAATGAGCAGTTCTTC. This rearrangement joins TRBV28 to TRBJ2-1; TRBD2 aligns across 8 bases. The CDR3 length is 18 residues. Germline V CDR1 and CDR2: MDHEN, SYDVKM. The V and J ends lost 5 bases and 6 bases, in that order; junction bases with no gene match: 18. Based on the CDR3 plus reference TRBV28 and TRBJ2-1, the full variable domain is DVKVTQSSRYLVKRTGEKVFLECVQDMDHENMFWYRQDPGLGLRLIYFSYDVKMKEKGDIPEGYSVSREKKERFSLILESASTNQTSMYLCASSLPRGGRAFGNEQFFGPGTRLTVL.

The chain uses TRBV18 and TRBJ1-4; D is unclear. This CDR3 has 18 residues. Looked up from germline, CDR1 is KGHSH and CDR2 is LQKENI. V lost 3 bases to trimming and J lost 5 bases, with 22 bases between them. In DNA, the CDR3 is TGTGCCAGCTCACCGAACGAGACCGGGAGCGCGATGAATGAAAAACTGTTTTTT. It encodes CASSPNETGSAMNEKLFF. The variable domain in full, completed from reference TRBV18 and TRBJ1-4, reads NAGVMQNPRHLVRRRGQEARLRCSPMKGHSHVYWYRQLPEEGLKFMVYLQKENIIDESGMPKERFSAEFPKEGPSILRIQQVVRGDSAAYFCASSPNETGSAMNEKLFFGSGTQLSVL.

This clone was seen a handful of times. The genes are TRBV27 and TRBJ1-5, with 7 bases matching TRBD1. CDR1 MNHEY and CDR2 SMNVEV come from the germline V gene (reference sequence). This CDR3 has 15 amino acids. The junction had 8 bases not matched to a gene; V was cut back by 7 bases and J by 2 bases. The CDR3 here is CASKAGGSGNQPQHF. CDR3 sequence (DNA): TGTGCCAGCAAGGCAGGGGGTTCCGGCAATCAGCCCCAGCATTTT.

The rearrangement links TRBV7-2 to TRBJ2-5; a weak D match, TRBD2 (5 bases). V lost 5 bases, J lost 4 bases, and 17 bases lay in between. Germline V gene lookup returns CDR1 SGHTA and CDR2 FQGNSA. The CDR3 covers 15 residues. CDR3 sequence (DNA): TGTGCCAGCAGCATAATTCGAAGCGGCTCAGAGACCCAGTACTTC. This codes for CASSIIRSGSETQYF.

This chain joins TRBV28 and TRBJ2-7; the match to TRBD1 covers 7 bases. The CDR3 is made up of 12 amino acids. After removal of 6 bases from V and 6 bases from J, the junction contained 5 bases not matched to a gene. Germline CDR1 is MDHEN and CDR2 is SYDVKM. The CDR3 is CASSQDRVEQYF. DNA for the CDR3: TGTGCCAGCAGCCAAGACAGGGTCGAGCAGTACTTC.

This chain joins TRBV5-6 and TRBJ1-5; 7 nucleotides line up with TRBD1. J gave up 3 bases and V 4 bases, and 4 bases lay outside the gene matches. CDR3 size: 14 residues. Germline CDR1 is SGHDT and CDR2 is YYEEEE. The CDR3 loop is CASSLQGNNQPQHF. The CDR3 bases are TGTGCCAGCAGCCTACAGGGGAACAATCAGCCCCAGCATTTT.

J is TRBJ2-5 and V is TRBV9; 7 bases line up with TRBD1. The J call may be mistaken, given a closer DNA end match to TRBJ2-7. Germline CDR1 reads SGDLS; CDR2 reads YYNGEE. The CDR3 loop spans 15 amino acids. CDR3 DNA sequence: TGTGCCAGCAGCGTAGGGGGACAGAATGCCTACGAGCAGTACTTC. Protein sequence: CASSVGGQNAYEQYF.

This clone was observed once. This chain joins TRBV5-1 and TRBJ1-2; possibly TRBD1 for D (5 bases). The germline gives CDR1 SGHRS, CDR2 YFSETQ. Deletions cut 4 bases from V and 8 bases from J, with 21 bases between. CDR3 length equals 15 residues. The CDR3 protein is CASSRDRNPPLGYTF. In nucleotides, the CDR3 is TGCGCCAGCAGCCGTGACAGAAATCCTCCGTTGGGCTACACCTTC. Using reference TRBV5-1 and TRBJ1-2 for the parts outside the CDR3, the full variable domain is KAGVTQTPRYLIKTRGQQVTLSCSPISGHRSVSWYQQTPGQGLQFLFEYFSETQRNKGNFPGRFSGRQFSNSRSEMNVSTLELGDSALYLCASSRDRNPPLGYTFGSGTRLTVV.

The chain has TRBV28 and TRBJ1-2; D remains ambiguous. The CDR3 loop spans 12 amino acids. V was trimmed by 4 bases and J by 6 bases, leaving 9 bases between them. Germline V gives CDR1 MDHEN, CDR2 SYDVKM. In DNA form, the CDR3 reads TGTGCCAGCAGTTCATCGGTCAATGGCTACACCTTC. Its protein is CASSSSVNGYTF.